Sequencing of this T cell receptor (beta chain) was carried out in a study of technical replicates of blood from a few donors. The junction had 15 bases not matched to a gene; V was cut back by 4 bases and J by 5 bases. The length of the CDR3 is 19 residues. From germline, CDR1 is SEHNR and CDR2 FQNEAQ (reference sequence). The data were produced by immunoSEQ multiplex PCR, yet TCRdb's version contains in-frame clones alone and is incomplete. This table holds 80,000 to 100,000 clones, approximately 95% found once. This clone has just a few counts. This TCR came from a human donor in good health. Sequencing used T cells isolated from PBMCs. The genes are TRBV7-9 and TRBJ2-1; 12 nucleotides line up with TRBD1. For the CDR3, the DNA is TGTGCCAGCAGCTATCTCCGGGACAGGGGGCTAAGGGGGAACAATGAGCAGTTCTTC. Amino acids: CASSYLRDRGLRGNNEQFF.